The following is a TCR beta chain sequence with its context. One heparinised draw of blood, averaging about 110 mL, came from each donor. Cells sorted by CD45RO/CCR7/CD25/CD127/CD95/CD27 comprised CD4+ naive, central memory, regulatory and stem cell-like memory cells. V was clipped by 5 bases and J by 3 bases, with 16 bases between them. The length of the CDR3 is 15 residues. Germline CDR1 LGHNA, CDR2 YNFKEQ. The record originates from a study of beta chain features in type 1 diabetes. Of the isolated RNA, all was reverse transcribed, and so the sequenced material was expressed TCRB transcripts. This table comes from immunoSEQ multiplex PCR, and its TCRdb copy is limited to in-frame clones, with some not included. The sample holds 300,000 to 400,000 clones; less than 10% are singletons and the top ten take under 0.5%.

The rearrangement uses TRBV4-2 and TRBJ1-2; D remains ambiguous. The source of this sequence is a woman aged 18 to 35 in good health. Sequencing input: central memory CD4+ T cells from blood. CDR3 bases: TGTGCCAGCAGCAACATTCGGGGAGCTGACTATGGCTACACCTTC. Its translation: CASSNIRGADYGYTF.